This T cell receptor (beta chain) derives from a study of CD8+ T cells in alopecia areata. This CDR3 is 15 amino acids long. Germline CDR1 and CDR2: FNHDT and SITEND (reference sequence). V gave up 0 bases and J gave up 6 bases; unmatched junction bases: 3. This clone was seen only a few times. Here the gene names and germline are mouse. The CDR3 end falls 3 residues outside the read, so it is completed with the germline J gene. Cells that came from pooled cutaneous lymph nodes were sorted using CD4, CD8alpha, NKG2D, NKG2ACE and other markers. Extracted from the samples, RNA was reverse transcribed into cDNA to serve as the sequencing template. The protocol was immunoSEQ multiplex PCR, while the TCRdb copy is restricted to in-frame clones and leaves out a portion. This repertoire holds 200,000 to 300,000 clones, and none appear only once.

This clonotype was sampled from a C3H/HeJ mouse with alopecia areata. The strain's MHC type: H2-k. Sequencing was performed on CD4+ T cells sorted from a lymph node. The rearrangement links TRBV19 to TRBJ1-6, with 7 bases that match TRBD1. TRBJ1-6 is sorted into the ORF group, with uncertain function. CDR3 DNA, as far as it was read: TGTGCCAGCAGTATAGATGGGACAGTTAATTCGCCC. This translates into CASSIDGTVNSP. In full, the CDR3 reads CASSIDGTVNSPLYF.